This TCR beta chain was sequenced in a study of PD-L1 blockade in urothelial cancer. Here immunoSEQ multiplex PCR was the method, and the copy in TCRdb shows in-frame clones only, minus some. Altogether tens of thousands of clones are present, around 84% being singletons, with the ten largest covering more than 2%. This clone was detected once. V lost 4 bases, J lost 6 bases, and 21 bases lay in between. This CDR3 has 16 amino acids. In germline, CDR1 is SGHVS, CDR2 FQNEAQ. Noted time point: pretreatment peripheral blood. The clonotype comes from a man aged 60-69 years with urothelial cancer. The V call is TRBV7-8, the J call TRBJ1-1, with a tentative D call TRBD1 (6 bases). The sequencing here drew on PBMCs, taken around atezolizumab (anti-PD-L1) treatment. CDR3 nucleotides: TGTGCCAGCAGCTCAGGAAGGATGAACAGGGCCCCTGAAGCTTTCTTT. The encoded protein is CASSSGRMNRAPEAFF.